Below are 6 T cell receptor beta chains sequenced from a single sample in a study of cytomegalovirus exposure and HLA in healthy donors. 13 Jbeta primers and 60 Vbeta primers were used for the PCR. Measured with immunoSEQ multiplex PCR; TCRdb has only the in-frame clones, and not every one. The sample yields 150,000 to 200,000 clones, over 80% seen once. The sequenced sample was PBMCs. The source is a girl between 5 and 17 years old in good health and CMV-seropositive.

CDR3 loop: CASSPAAGGPYEQFF. DNA for the CDR3: TGTGCCAGCAGTCCCGCGGCGGGAGGGCCGTATGAGCAGTTCTTC. The chain combines TRBV6-6 with TRBJ2-1, with TRBD2 matching over 9 bases. With V trimmed by 5 bases and J by 8 bases, 10 bases remained unmatched. The CDR3 length is 15 residues. CDR1 is MNHNY and CDR2 is SVGAGI in the germline V gene (reference sequence).

The chain has TRBV9 and TRBJ2-5; 14 positions agree with TRBD2. V was pared by 0 bases and J by 5 bases, with 12 bases of the junction left unmatched. Germline values: CDR1 SGDLS, CDR2 YYNGEE. CDR3 length: 19 amino acids. This chain's CDR3 is CASSVAGTSGSWLGETQYF. The CDR3, as DNA: TGTGCCAGCAGCGTAGCCGGGACTAGCGGGAGTTGGCTTGGGGAGACCCAGTACTTC.

This rearrangement joins TRBV7-2 to TRBJ1-1; the D gene is possibly TRBD1 (6 bases). The germline gives CDR1 SGHTA, CDR2 FQGNSA. Trimming left V 0 bases short and J 6 bases short, with 11 bases between. The length of the CDR3 is 14 residues. The CDR3 protein is CASSLAAGAPEAFF. The CDR3 nucleotides read TGTGCCAGCAGCTTAGCGGCAGGGGCTCCTGAAGCTTTCTTT. Supplemented by reference TRBV7-2 and TRBJ1-1, the full variable domain reads GAGVSQSPSNKVTEKGKDVELRCDPISGHTALYWYRQSLGQGLEFLIYFQGNSAPDKSGLPSDRFSAERTGGSVSTLTIQRTQQEDSAVYLCASSLAAGAPEAFFGQGTRLTVV.

The table lists this clone with a few counts. J is TRBJ2-7 and V is TRBV25-1; D is possibly TRBD1 (5 bases). V dropped 4 bases and J dropped 6 bases, with 13 bases sitting between them. Germline values: CDR1 MGHDK, CDR2 SYGVNS. The CDR3 is 13 amino acids. CDR3 in DNA: TGTGCCAGCAGTGCCCGCCCGCAGGGCGAGCAGTACTTC. Amino acids: CASSARPQGEQYF.

The chain carries TRBV2 and TRBJ1-5, with a tentative D call TRBD1 (5 bases). Trimming shortened V by 2 bases and J by 0 bases, and 17 bases separated the two germline ends. Germline CDR1 and CDR2: SNHLY and FYNNEI. CDR3 size: 18 residues. CDR3 amino acids: CASSEYGAFPLSNQPQHF. CDR3 sequence (DNA): TGTGCCAGCAGTGAATATGGGGCCTTCCCTCTTAGCAATCAGCCCCAGCATTTT.

The chain links TRBV5-3 to TRBJ2-4; maybe TRBD1 (6 bases). TRBV5-3 carries the ORF label, with uncertain function. The CDR3 sequence is 17 residues long. V dropped 3 bases and J dropped 0 bases, with 16 bases sitting between them. CDR3 in amino acids: CARSSSGTPLAKNIQYF. CDR3 nucleotide sequence: TGTGCCAGAAGCTCCTCCGGGACACCTCTAGCCAAAAACATTCAGTACTTC.